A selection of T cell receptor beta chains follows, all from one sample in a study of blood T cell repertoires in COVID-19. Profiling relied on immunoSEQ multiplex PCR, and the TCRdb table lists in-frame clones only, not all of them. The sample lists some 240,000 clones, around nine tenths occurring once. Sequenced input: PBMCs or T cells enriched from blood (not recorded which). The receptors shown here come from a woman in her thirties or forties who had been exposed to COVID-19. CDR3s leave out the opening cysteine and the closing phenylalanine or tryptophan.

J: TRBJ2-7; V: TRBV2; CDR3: ASSEVSGQGVLQY
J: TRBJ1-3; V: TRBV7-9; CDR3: ASSSLVVSGNTIY
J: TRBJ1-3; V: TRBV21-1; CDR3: ASSKCTGNTIY
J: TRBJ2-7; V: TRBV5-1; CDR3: ASFRDIGYEQY
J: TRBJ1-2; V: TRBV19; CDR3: ASSSRYTGETDYGYT
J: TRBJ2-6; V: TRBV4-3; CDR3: ASSQDRAMFTSGANVLT
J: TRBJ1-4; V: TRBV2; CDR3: ASSATGDGEKLF
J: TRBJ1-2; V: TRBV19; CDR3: ASSIGRDYGYT
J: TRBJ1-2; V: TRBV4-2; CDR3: ASSQGLEIGYGYT
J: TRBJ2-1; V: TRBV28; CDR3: ASSSSPNEQF
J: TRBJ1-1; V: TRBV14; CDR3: ASSQAGGHTEAF
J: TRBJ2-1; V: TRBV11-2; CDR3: ASSADPFNEQF
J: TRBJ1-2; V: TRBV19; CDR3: ASNSGNYGYT
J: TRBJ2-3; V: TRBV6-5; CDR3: ASSWEVGPQY
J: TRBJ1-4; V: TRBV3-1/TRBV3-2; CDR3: ASSLGDTEKLF
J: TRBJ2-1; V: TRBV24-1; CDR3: ATSGGQSLYNEQF
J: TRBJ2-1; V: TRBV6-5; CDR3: ASSYLSQGVNEQF
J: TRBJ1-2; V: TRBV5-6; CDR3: ASRKTGGDGYT
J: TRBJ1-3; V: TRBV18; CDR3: ASSPDISGNTIY
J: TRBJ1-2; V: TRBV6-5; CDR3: ASRDGGTYGYT
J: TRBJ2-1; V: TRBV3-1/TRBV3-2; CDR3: ASSRDYNNEQF
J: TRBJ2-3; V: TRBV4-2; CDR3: ASSQPRSRDTQY
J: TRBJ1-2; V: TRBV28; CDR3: ASSFLGGNYGYT
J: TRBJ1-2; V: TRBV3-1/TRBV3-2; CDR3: ASRDRYGYT
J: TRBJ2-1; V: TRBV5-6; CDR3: ASSLAGSYNEQF
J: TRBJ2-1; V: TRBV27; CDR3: ASARRPQGYQIRYNEQF
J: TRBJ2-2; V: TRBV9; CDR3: ASSPRGRENTGELF
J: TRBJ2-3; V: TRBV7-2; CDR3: ASQEGSLPDTQY
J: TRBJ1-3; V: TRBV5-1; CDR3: ASSLGQFSGNTIY
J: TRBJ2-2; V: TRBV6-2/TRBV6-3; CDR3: ASSYRKGTGNTGELF
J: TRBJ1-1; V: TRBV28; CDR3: ATVYRERVSGTEAF
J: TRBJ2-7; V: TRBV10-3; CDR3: AISNTGTGSYEQY
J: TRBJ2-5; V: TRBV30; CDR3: AWSVQGGQGWLGTQY
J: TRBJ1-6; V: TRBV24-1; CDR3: ATSDPGTGENSPLH
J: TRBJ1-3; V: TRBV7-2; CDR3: ASSSSQAGSGNTIY
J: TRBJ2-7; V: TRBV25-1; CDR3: ASSDVARGEQY
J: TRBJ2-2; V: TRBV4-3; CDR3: ASSRGTGVSTGELF
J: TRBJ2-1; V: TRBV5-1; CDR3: ASSLDPTADEQF
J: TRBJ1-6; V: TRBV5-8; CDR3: ASSRGTGVNSPLH
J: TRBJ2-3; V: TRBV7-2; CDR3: ASVTSQTVTDTQY
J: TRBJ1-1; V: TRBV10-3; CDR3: AVSLGGGDTEAF
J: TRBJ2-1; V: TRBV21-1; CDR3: ASTPGGAGGNEQF
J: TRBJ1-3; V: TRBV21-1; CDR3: ASSKVPGAGENTIY